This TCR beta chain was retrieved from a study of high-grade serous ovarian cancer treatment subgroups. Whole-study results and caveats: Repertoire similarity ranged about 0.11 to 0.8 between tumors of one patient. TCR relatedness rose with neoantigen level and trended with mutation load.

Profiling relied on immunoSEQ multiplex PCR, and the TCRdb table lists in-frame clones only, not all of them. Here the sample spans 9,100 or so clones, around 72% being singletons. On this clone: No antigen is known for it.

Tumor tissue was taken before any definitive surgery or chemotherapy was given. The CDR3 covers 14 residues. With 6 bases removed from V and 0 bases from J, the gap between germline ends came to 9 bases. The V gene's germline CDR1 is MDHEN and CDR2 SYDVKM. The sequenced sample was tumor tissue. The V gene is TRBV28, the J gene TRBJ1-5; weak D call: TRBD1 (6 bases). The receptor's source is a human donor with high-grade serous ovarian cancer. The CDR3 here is CASSGGHSNQPQHF. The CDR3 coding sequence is TGTGCCAGCAGCGGGGGGCATAGCAATCAGCCCCAGCATTTT.